The clone carrying this T cell receptor (beta chain) occurred many times. Its specificity is not known. The data originate from a study of T cells after yellow fever vaccination. Whole-study findings and limits: Repertoires sorted by FACS could include abundant clonotypes that are contaminants from the bulk population. Only a minor proportion of clonotypes was detected across both CD4 and CD8 compartments. At 95% to 98% for CD4 and approximately 88% for CD8, most primary-vaccination clones showed up again after the booster.

5'RACE template switching generated TCR cDNA, adding a universal primer site and UMIs. MiXCR, run by TCRdb on the 5' RACE reads, gives a single entry per CDR3 protein. The sample holds about 340,000 distinct CDR3 sequences, approximately 12% seen once. The sequence came from a man younger than 35 who received the YFV17D yellow fever vaccine. This specimen consisted of CD4+ T cells sorted from PBMCs, obtained 15 days after the yellow fever booster vaccination.

CDR3: CASRFGGANEQFF. In nucleotides, the CDR3 is TGTGCCAGCAGGTTCGGTGGAGCCAATGAGCAGTTCTTC. The V call is TRBV7-2, the J call TRBJ2-1; D unresolved. The length of the CDR3 is 13 residues. The V gene's germline CDR1 is SGHTA and CDR2 FQGNSA. Trimming took off 6 bases at V and 6 bases at J, with 12 bases between the two ends. The whole variable domain, filled in from reference TRBV7-2 and TRBJ2-1, reads GAGVSQSPSNKVTEKGKDVELRCDPISGHTALYWYRQSLGQGLEFLIYFQGNSAPDKSGLPSDRFSAERTGGSVSTLTIQRTQQEDSAVYLCASRFGGANEQFFGPGTRLTVL.